The entry that follows covers one T cell receptor (beta chain) sequence. Its antigen is still unknown. No base qualities exist here, and no much larger clone lies one base off it. TCRbeta CDR3 regions were amplified from genomic DNA by means of the immunoSEQ Assay, a bias-controlled multiplex PCR. The authors processed their data as follows. Nucleated cell counts per sample were estimated from amplification of reference gene primers within the assay. To quantify the absolute abundance of each unique TCRbeta CDR3 rearrangement, sequence reads were collapsed and filtered. For each sample, productive Simpson clonality was calculated as the square root of Simpson's diversity index over productive rearrangements. In TCRdb, the immuneACCESS table is reduced to in-frame sequences with V and J assigned. These tables do not hold every clone; where another copy was compared, an unresolved V gene accounts for under half, and the others remain unexplained. D and trimming come from the DNA, and the V and J calls and clone size come from that table. The sample records around 450,000 clones, 90% of which are singletons. The top ten clonotypes cover 0.55% to 0.75% of the sample.

This entry is derived from a study of blood T cell repertoires in COVID-19 (dated by TCRdb to about 2020). The study in broad terms: Collaborator samples came from the United States, Italy and Spain and covered acute and convalescent phases of COVID-19. The samples were drawn from two sources: the first 160 participants of the ongoing ImmuneRACE study, and 950 to 1,500 subjects contributed by 6 global collaborators. The repertoires were released in a freely available public database intended as a resource for research on the immune response to SARS-CoV-2. The dataset comprised deeply sampled blood TCRbeta repertoires from subjects exposed to, actively infected with, or recovered from COVID-19. HLA class I and class II types, where available, came from metadata supplied by the sample provider rather than from assay-based typing. Nearly every sample came with metadata listing a de-identified subject ID, COVID-19 status, age in years and sex. The material from the prospective study consisted of cDNA or gDNA derived from T cells, B-cell-depleted T cells, or PBMCs. The research as a whole found: The amount of clinical and demographic metadata varied by source and participant and was provided uncurated.

For CDR1 and CDR2, the germline V gene (reference sequence) lists MNHEY and SMNVEV. V is cut back by 7 bases and J by 6 bases, with 5 bases in the junction unmatched. Reading from cysteine to phenylalanine, the CDR3 counts 14 amino acids. The kept DNA is CDR3 alone, 42 bases in frame from the first base. Participants in the prospective study were aged about 18 to 95 years, lived in about two dozen United States geographic areas, and enrolled through a virtual design. To assign participants to cohorts, the prospective study relied on clinical history that participants themselves reported in a screening survey and a study questionnaire. ImmuneRACE Cohort 3 recovered participants were defined by two consecutive negative NP/OP PCR tests, healthcare professional clearance, or symptom resolution. Each participant in the prospective study had whole blood, serum and a nasopharyngeal or oropharyngeal swab collected by mobile phlebotomists. Over a 2-month period, participants in the prospective study had the option of providing additional blood draws and questionnaires. Blood samples from the prospective study were shipped frozen or at room temperature prior to DNA extraction.

This sequence uses TRBV27 and TRBJ2-1, with 11 bases matching TRBD2. The origin of this receptor is a man between 18 and 29 years old who had recovered from COVID-19. Sequenced input: PBMCs or T cells enriched from blood (not recorded which). The CDR3 has the sequence CASTGLAGSNEQFF. The nucleotides read TGTGCCAGCACCGGACTAGCGGGCTCCAATGAGCAGTTCTTC.